Listed here is a single TCR beta chain. This sample is drawn from a study of Graves' ophthalmopathy and Graves' hyperthyroidism. Amplified TCR beta CDR3 regions were obtained using RNA transcripts as template. Following a first-round RT-PCR that used HTBI primers, a second-round multiplex PCR was carried out. Each CDR3 protein is one row after TCRdb ran MiXCR on the multiplex PCR reads. The repertoire has some 1.1 million distinct CDR3 sequences, 35% to 40% of them found once; the top ten carry approximately 10%. V was pared by 5 bases and J by 1 base, with 12 bases of the junction left unmatched. The CDR3 sequence is 19 residues long. The germline V gene has CDR1 SGHVS and CDR2 FQNEAQ.

The specimen sequenced was peripheral blood or thyroid tissue (not recorded which). The sequence was obtained from an adult man with Graves' hyperthyroidism. The chain joins TRBV7-8 to TRBJ1-3; TRBD1 matches at 12 bases. The CDR3 spells CASSQWAPGQGASGNTIYF. In DNA form, the CDR3 reads TGTGCCAGCAGCCAATGGGCCCCGGGACAGGGGGCGTCTGGAAACACCATATATTTT.